This T cell receptor (beta chain) was recovered during a study of blood T cell repertoires in COVID-19. Authors' data handling: Estimates of nucleated cell counts were drawn from the amplification of reference gene primers. Data came from immunoSEQ multiplex PCR; TCRdb stores just in-frame clones and leaves some out. V and J calls and clone size are as listed in that table; D and trimming were resolved from the DNA. The data hold 250,000 or so clones, with 70% to 90% observed a single time. CDR1 is DFQATT and CDR2 is SNEGSKA in the germline V gene (reference sequence). This CDR3 is 10 amino acids long. Trimming stripped 3 bases from V and 10 bases from J, with 9 bases between.

This rearrangement joins TRBV20-1 to TRBJ1-1; D is unresolved. Sequenced sample: PBMCs or T cells enriched from blood (not recorded which). The TCR sequence derives from a woman aged 45 to 65 who had recovered from COVID-19. CDR3 loop: CSASGEGAFF. DNA of the CDR3: TGCAGTGCTAGTGGCGAGGGAGCTTTCTTT.